Detailed here is one T cell receptor (beta chain). This record belongs to a study of blood T cell repertoires in COVID-19. Study information: Acute and convalescent COVID-19 specimens originated in the United States, Italy and Spain. T cells, B-cell-depleted T cells, or PBMCs provided the cDNA or gDNA that served as material.

Germline CDR1 reads LGHNA; CDR2 reads YSLEER. The CDR3 totals 15 residues. V lost 4 bases to trimming and J lost 5 bases; unmatched junction nucleotides: 6. Per the study methods: Counts of nucleated cells, estimated from reference gene primer amplification, were obtained. Sequenced by immunoSEQ multiplex PCR; TCRdb stores in-frame clones only, minus some. The V and J calls and clone size come from that table; D and trimming were worked out from the DNA. The sample gives under 300,000 clones, less than 90% of which show up once; 5.5% to 8% is in the top ten. Sequencing used peripheral blood. This chain joins TRBV4-3 and TRBJ2-2, with TRBD2 identical over 8 bases. The sequence derives from a man between 60 and 75 years old with acute or convalescent COVID-19. The CDR3 sequence: CASSPQRERTGELFF. CDR3 DNA: TGCGCCAGCAGCCCCCAGCGGGAGCGAACCGGGGAGCTGTTTTTT.